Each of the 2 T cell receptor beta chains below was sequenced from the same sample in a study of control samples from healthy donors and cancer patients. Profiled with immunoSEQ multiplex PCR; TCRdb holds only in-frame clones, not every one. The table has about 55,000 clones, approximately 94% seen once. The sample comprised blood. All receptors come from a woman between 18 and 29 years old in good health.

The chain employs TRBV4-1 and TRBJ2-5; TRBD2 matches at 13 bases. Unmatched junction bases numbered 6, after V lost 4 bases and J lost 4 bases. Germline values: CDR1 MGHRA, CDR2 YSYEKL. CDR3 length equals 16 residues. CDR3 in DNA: TGCGCCAGCAGCCGGACTAGCGGGGGTGTAGGAGAGACCCAGTACTTC. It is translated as CASSRTSGGVGETQYF.

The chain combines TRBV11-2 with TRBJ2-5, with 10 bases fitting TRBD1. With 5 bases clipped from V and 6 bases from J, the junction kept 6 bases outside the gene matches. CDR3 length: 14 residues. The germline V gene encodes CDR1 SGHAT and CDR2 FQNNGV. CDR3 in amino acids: CASSPRQGAKTQYF. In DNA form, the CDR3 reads TGTGCCAGCAGCCCACGACAGGGGGCGAAGACCCAGTACTTC. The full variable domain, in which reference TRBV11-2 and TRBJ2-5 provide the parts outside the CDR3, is EAGVAQSPRYKIIEKRQSVAFWCNPISGHATLYWYQQILGQGPKLLIQFQNNGVVDDSQLPKDRFSAERLKGVDSTLKIQPAKLEDSAVYLCASSPRQGAKTQYFGPGTRLLVL.